These 9 T cell receptor beta chains share one sample of origin, sequenced in a study of blood T cell repertoires in COVID-19. Clones were sequenced by immunoSEQ multiplex PCR, and TCRdb holds only the in-frame ones, with some missing. The top ten clones hold about 2% of a sample with about 310,000 clones, roughly 87% of them seen once. Sequences were obtained from peripheral blood. These receptors were taken from a young man with active or convalescent COVID-19.

J is TRBJ1-1 and V is TRBV5-6; D not resolved. V gave up 1 base and J gave up 4 bases, with 8 bases separating them. The germline gives CDR1 SGHDT, CDR2 YYEEEE. CDR3 length: 13 amino acids. The CDR3 sequence is CASSLIMSTEAFF. For the CDR3, the DNA is TGTGCCAGCAGCTTGATTATGAGCACTGAAGCTTTCTTT.

The chain joins TRBV7-9 to TRBJ1-2; tentative D call: TRBD1 (6 bases). Germline loops: CDR1 SEHNR, CDR2 FQNEAQ (reference sequence). Trimming took off 2 bases at V and 6 bases at J, with 19 bases between the two ends. The CDR3 contains 16 residues. The CDR3 is CASSLLGGEGFDGYTF. The DNA for the CDR3 is TGTGCCAGCAGCTTACTAGGGGGTGAGGGATTCGATGGCTACACCTTC.

The V call is TRBV4-3, the J call TRBJ2-1; D remains unclear. This CDR3 has 14 residues. V dropped 1 base and J dropped 10 bases, with 14 bases sitting between them. Germline-derived CDR1 and CDR2 are LGHNA and YSLEER. As DNA, the CDR3 is TGCGCCAGCAGCCAAGGATTCCAGCGAGAAGAGCAGTTCTTC. Translating gives CASSQGFQREEQFF.

In its sample, this clone was seen once. The CDR3 loop is CASSSPGTTSYEQYF. CDR3 DNA: TGTGCCAGCAGTTCTCCCGGGACTACCTCCTACGAGCAGTACTTC. The chain employs TRBV6-2 or TRBV6-3 and TRBJ2-7; 7 positions agree with TRBD2. CDR3 length: 15 amino acids. Germline CDR1 reads MNHEY; CDR2 reads SVGEGT. V lost 4 bases and J lost 0; bases outside the gene matches: 6.

This chain uses TRBV7-3 with TRBJ2-7, with TRBD1 as a possible D gene (5 bases). CDR1 is SGHTA, CDR2 FQGTGA, per germline. This CDR3 comprises 15 residues. Trimming removed 3 bases at V and 5 bases at J, with 17 bases between. The CDR3 here is CASSLVGPTSHEQYF. In nucleotides, the CDR3 is TGTGCCAGCAGCTTGGTGGGGCCTACTTCCCACGAGCAGTACTTC.

The count of this clone is one. V is TRBV6-5 and J is TRBJ2-5; 11 bases fit TRBD2. This CDR3 is 13 amino acids long. The germline V gene has CDR1 MNHEY and CDR2 SVGAGI. After removal of 6 bases from V and 9 bases from J, the junction contained 6 bases not matched to a gene. For the CDR3, the DNA is TGTGCCAGCAGGACTAGCGGGGTCCTAGCCCAGTACTTC. Translating it yields CASRTSGVLAQYF.

V is TRBV11-2 and J is TRBJ1-1, with D possibly being TRBD1 (6 bases). Germline values: CDR1 SGHAT, CDR2 FQNNGV. The V gene lost 1 base and the J gene lost 0 bases, with 9 bases spanning the gap. The CDR3 runs to 15 residues. CDR3 nucleotide sequence: TGTGCCAGCAGCTTAGGGGGGCAGTTGAACACTGAAGCTTTCTTT. It encodes CASSLGGQLNTEAFF.

The chain employs TRBV5-1 and TRBJ2-3; 8 bases line up with TRBD1. Germline CDR1 and CDR2: SGHRS and YFSETQ. The CDR3 is made up of 12 amino acids. The junction had 7 bases not matched to a gene; V was cut back by 5 bases and J by 11 bases. The CDR3 region has the DNA TGCGCCAGCAGTTACGACAGGGGAGGGCAGTATTTT. Translating gives CASSYDRGGQYF.

This clone has a handful of counts. The chain has TRBV6-6 and TRBJ1-5; the D is unclear. This CDR3 contains 16 residues. V shed 2 bases and J shed 0 bases, with 11 bases lying between them. CDR1 and CDR2 (germline): MNHNY, SVGAGI (reference sequence). The CDR3 nucleotides are TGTGCCAGCAGTTACCAGCCGGGTTATAGCAATCAGCCCCAGCATTTT. This codes for CASSYQPGYSNQPQHF.